The rows below give T cell receptor beta chains drawn from one sample of a study of blood T cell repertoires in COVID-19. Method: immunoSEQ multiplex PCR; TCRdb's copy keeps in-frame clones and lacks some. The sample lists 100,000 to 150,000 clones; approximately 90% were seen once. Input material: peripheral blood. The receptors were gathered from a woman older than 75 with acute or convalescent COVID-19. Each CDR3 is given with its conserved first and last residue. The D gene is left open where the match is weak. Only some rows state a clone size, as once, few, many or a class for expanded clones.

J gene	D gene	CDR3 length	V gene	clone size	CDR3 protein	CDR3 DNA
TRBJ2-1	TRBD2	19	TRBV19	NA	CASSAGLAGGRPPYNEQFF	TGTGCCAGTAGTGCGGGACTAGCGGGAGGGAGGCCACCCTACAATGAGCAGTTCTTC
TRBJ1-5	TRBD1	16	TRBV19	NA	CASRGFTGGLSDPQHF	TGTGCCAGTAGGGGATTCACAGGGGGTTTAAGTGACCCCCAGCATTTT
TRBJ1-2	NA	12	TRBV2	NA	CASSPDQEGYTF	TGTGCCAGCAGTCCAGACCAGGAAGGCTACACCTTC
TRBJ2-7	TRBD1	17	TRBV7-8	NA	CASSADPGTGYPYEQYF	TGTGCCAGCAGCGCCGACCCTGGGACAGGCTACCCCTACGAGCAGTACTTC
TRBJ2-3	NA	13	TRBV24-1	NA	CATSFPGTDTQYF	TGTGCCACCAGCTTTCCGGGCACAGATACGCAGTATTTT
TRBJ1-1	TRBD1	16	TRBV7-2	NA	CASRRTGGAGNTEAFF	TGTGCCAGCAGACGGACAGGGGGCGCGGGGAACACTGAAGCTTTCTTT
TRBJ1-3	NA	15	TRBV5-1	NA	CASREGTSGGNTIYF	TGCGCCAGCAGGGAGGGCACCTCGGGGGGAAACACCATATATTTT
TRBJ2-3	NA	14	TRBV5-4	NA	CASSREKSTDTQYF	TGTGCCAGCAGCCGAGAAAAAAGCACAGATACGCAGTATTTT
TRBJ2-3	TRBD1	15	TRBV7-9	NA	CASSPQGQVADTQYF	TGTGCCAGCAGCCCTCAAGGACAGGTAGCAGATACGCAGTATTTT
TRBJ1-1	NA	12	TRBV28	NA	CASSRKSHGAFF	TGTGCCAGCAGTCGAAAGAGTCATGGTGCTTTCTTT
TRBJ1-5	NA	15	TRBV19	NA	CASSIMEIGNQPQHF	TGTGCCAGTAGTATAATGGAGATCGGCAATCAGCCCCAGCATTTT
TRBJ2-7	NA	11	TRBV28	NA	CASSSLREQYF	TGTGCCAGCAGTTCGCTGAGAGAGCAGTACTTC
TRBJ2-3	TRBD2	15	TRBV19	NA	CASSIWGLATDTQYF	TGTGCCAGTAGTATCTGGGGACTAGCAACAGATACGCAGTATTTT
TRBJ1-5	NA	13	TRBV12-3/TRBV12-4	NA	CASSVQGNQPQHF	TGTGCCAGCAGTGTACAGGGCAATCAGCCCCAGCATTTT
TRBJ2-7	TRBD2	14	TRBV5-1	NA	CASSLAGGAYEQYF	TGCGCCAGCAGCTTAGCGGGAGGAGCCTACGAGCAGTACTTC
TRBJ1-1	TRBD1	13	TRBV29-1	NA	CSVAPRGSTEAFF	TGCAGCGTTGCGCCCAGGGGGAGCACTGAAGCTTTCTTT
TRBJ1-6	TRBD1	13	TRBV3-1/TRBV3-2	few	CAIGDRGNSPLHF	TGTGCCATAGGGGACAGGGGGAATTCACCCCTCCACTTT
TRBJ2-5	NA	12	TRBV29-1	NA	CSGKAGKETQYF	TGCAGCGGGAAGGCAGGGAAAGAGACCCAGTACTTC
TRBJ2-7	NA	12	TRBV2	NA	CASSVLLYEQYF	TGTGCCAGCAGCGTTCTACTCTACGAGCAGTACTTC
TRBJ1-4	NA	16	TRBV6-1	NA	CASSESFGLRVEKLFF	TGTGCCAGCAGTGAATCCTTCGGACTCCGGGTTGAAAAACTGTTTTTT
TRBJ1-5	NA	13	TRBV29-1	NA	CSVAVGADQPQHF	TGCAGCGTGGCCGTGGGGGCGGACCAGCCCCAGCATTTT